This entry features one T cell receptor beta chain sequence. These data are taken from a study of blood T cell repertoires in COVID-19. V shed 1 base and J shed 1 base, with 10 bases lying between them. The CDR3 covers 15 residues. CDR1 MNHNS and CDR2 SASEGT come from the germline V gene. The data were produced by immunoSEQ multiplex PCR, yet TCRdb's version contains in-frame clones alone and is incomplete. Among fewer than 300,000 clones listed, approximately 90% were seen once. The receptor was isolated from a woman in her 30s with COVID-19, enrolled during active disease. The material sequenced was peripheral blood. The V call is TRBV6-1, the J call TRBJ1-2; D gene unclear. The CDR3 loop reads CASSEGLRLNYGYTF. The DNA of the CDR3 is TGTGCCAGCAGTGAAGGTTTGAGGCTTAACTATGGCTACACCTTC.